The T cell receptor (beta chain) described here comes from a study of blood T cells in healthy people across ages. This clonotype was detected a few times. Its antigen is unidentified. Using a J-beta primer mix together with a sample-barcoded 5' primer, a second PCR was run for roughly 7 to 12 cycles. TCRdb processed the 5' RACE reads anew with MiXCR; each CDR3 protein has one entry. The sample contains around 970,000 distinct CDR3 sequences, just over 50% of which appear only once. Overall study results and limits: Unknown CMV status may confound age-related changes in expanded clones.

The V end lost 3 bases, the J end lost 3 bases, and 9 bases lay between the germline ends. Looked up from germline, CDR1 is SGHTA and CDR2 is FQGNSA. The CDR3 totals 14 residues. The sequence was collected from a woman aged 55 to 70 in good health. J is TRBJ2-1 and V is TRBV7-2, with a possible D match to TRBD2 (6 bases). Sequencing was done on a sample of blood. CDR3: CASSFSGLYNEQFF. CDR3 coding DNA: TGTGCCAGCAGCTTTTCGGGACTCTACAATGAGCAGTTCTTC.